The 15 T cell receptor beta chains given below trace back to one sample, sequenced in a study of OX40 agonist ivuxolimab in advanced cancers. Profiled with immunoSEQ multiplex PCR; TCRdb holds only in-frame clones, not every one. The sample contains approximately 90,000 clones, over 75% of which appear only once. Sequenced material: CD4+ or CD8+ T cells sorted from blood, taken in a trial of the OX40 agonist ivuxolimab. The receptors were sampled from an adult with an advanced solid tumor such as melanoma, head and neck, liver or kidney cancer.

The chain couples TRBV30 to TRBJ1-4, with D unresolved. The CDR3 consists of 13 residues. Germline V lookup: CDR1 GTSNPN, CDR2 SVGIG (reference sequence). The DNA of the CDR3 is TGTGCTCCTGAGGGAGGCCCCGCGGAAAAACTGTTTTTT. Protein sequence: CAPEGGPAEKLFF.

In regard to this clone: Other DNA sequences in this specimen translate into the identical CDR3. The V call is TRBV5-8, the J call TRBJ2-2; D tentatively fits TRBD1 or TRBD2 (6 bases each). The CDR3 covers 15 residues. CDR1 SGHTS and CDR2 YDEGEE come from the germline V gene. Trimming shortened V by 1 base and J by 5 bases, and 12 bases separated the two germline ends. CDR3 coding DNA: TGTGCCAGCAGCTTGAGTCAGGGGAGGACCGGGGAGCTGTTTTTT. This translates into CASSLSQGRTGELFF.

The rearrangement links TRBV25-1 to TRBJ2-1; 7 positions agree with TRBD2. The CDR3 covers 15 residues. J gave up 3 bases and V 1 base, and 3 bases lay outside the gene matches. CDR1 and CDR2 from the germline V gene are MGHDK and SYGVNS. In nucleotides, the CDR3 is TGTGCCAGCAGTGAATCTAGCGGAAACTACAATGAGCAGTTCTTC. Amino acid sequence: CASSESSGNYNEQFF.

A single count supports this clone. The CDR3: CASSLGDATPQYF. The CDR3 DNA reads TGTGCCAGCAGCTTAGGTGACGCTACCCCCCAGTACTTC. The chain uses TRBV11-3 and TRBJ2-5; D is ambiguous. The CDR3 has 13 amino acids. The V end lost 1 base, the J end lost 9 bases, and 12 bases lay between the germline ends. CDR1 SGHNT and CDR2 YENEEA come from the germline V gene.

This chain uses TRBV7-2 with TRBJ2-3; D may be TRBD1 or TRBD2 (5 bases each). The V end lost 5 bases, the J end lost 2 bases, and 11 bases lay between the germline ends. CDR3 length: 14 amino acids. Germline loops: CDR1 SGHTA, CDR2 FQGNSA. The CDR3 region is CASSRQTNTDTQYF. The DNA for the CDR3 is TGTGCCAGCAGCCGACAGACTAACACAGATACGCAGTATTTT.

This chain uses TRBV18 with TRBJ1-1; a weak D match, TRBD1 (5 bases). Germline V gene lookup returns CDR1 KGHSH and CDR2 LQKENI. Trimming left V 0 bases short and J 6 bases short, with 11 bases between. The CDR3 runs 14 residues. CDR3 residues: CASSPPHPGAEAFF. The CDR3 nucleotides are TGTGCCAGCTCACCACCCCATCCGGGGGCTGAAGCTTTCTTT.

The rearrangement links TRBV7-2 to TRBJ2-1; the D gene is possibly TRBD2 (6 bases). The CDR3 runs 13 residues. V lost 5 bases, J lost 6 bases, and 11 bases lay in between. CDR1 and CDR2 (germline): SGHTA, FQGNSA. For the CDR3, the DNA is TGTGCCAGCAGCGCCCCACTAGCCAATGAGCAGTTCTTC. The encoded protein is CASSAPLANEQFF.

The chain joins TRBV9 to TRBJ2-7, with D perhaps TRBD1 or TRBD2 (5 bases each). The germline gives CDR1 SGDLS, CDR2 YYNGEE. The CDR3 consists of 14 residues. V lost 4 bases, J lost 3 bases, and 14 bases lay in between. The CDR3 is CASSRGGQDYEQYF. Here the CDR3 DNA reads TGTGCCAGCAGCCGTGGGGGTCAGGACTACGAGCAGTACTTC.

The chain recombines TRBV6-6 with TRBJ1-6; maybe TRBD1 (6 bases). V dropped 7 bases and J dropped 9 bases, with 19 bases sitting between them. The germline V gene encodes CDR1 MNHNY and CDR2 SVGAGI (reference sequence). The CDR3 is made up of 15 amino acids. CDR3 DNA: TGTGCCAGCACCCCACTACAGGGTTTTGGTTCACCCCTCCACTTT. Encoded protein: CASTPLQGFGSPLHF.

The gene calls are TRBV10-3 and TRBJ2-7; possible D gene TRBD2, 7 bases. The CDR3 is 14 residues long. The V and J ends lost 2 bases and 4 bases respectively, with 12 bases between them. Germline lookup yields CDR1 ENHRY and CDR2 SYGVKD. The CDR3 region is CAISERGGTYEQYF. In DNA, the CDR3 is TGTGCCATCAGTGAGAGGGGGGGAACTTACGAGCAGTACTTC.

The chain recombines TRBV7-2 with TRBJ2-7; TRBD1 matches 8 bases. V gave up 1 base and J gave up 0 bases; unmatched junction bases: 5. This CDR3 has 16 amino acids. In germline, CDR1 is SGHTA, CDR2 FQGNSA. The chain's CDR3 is CASSLVADRASYEQYF. The CDR3 DNA follows: TGTGCCAGCAGCTTAGTTGCGGACAGGGCCTCCTACGAGCAGTACTTC. The entire variable domain, with the rest obtained from reference TRBV7-2 and TRBJ2-7, is as follows: GAGVSQSPSNKVTEKGKDVELRCDPISGHTALYWYRQSLGQGLEFLIYFQGNSAPDKSGLPSDRFSAERTGGSVSTLTIQRTQQEDSAVYLCASSLVADRASYEQYFGPGTRLTVT.

This CDR3 is CAHSGTPGTNEKLFF. As DNA, the CDR3 is TGTGCCCACTCCGGGACCCCGGGGACTAATGAAAAACTGTTTTTT. The genes are TRBV6-1 and TRBJ1-4, with D perhaps TRBD1 (5 bases). V gave up 11 bases and J gave up 2 bases, with 18 bases separating them. This CDR3 contains 15 residues. Germline CDR1 MNHNS, CDR2 SASEGT.

The V and J genes are TRBV19 and TRBJ2-3, with 13 bases lining up with TRBD2. The CDR3 extends over 16 amino acids. J gave up 5 bases and V 6 bases, and 8 bases lay outside the gene matches. Germline CDR1 and CDR2: LNHDA and SQIVND (reference sequence). CDR3 region: CASRRLAGGSEDTQYF. The CDR3, as DNA: TGTGCCAGTAGGAGACTAGCGGGAGGTAGTGAAGATACGCAGTATTTT.

This clone has just one count. This chain links TRBV2 with TRBJ2-6; D not certain. CDR1 and CDR2 from the germline V gene are SNHLY and FYNNEI. The CDR3 contains 15 residues. V gave up 3 bases and J gave up 2 bases, with 8 bases separating them. The CDR3 region has the DNA TGTGCCAGCAGTGATTCGGCAGCTGGGGCCAACGTCCTGACTTTC. Protein product: CASSDSAAGANVLTF.

The chain is built from TRBV4-2 and TRBJ1-4, with D possibly being TRBD1 (6 bases). Trimming took 0 bases from V and 4 from J, leaving 9 bases between them. The CDR3 has 15 amino acids. The germline V gene has CDR1 LGHNA and CDR2 YNFKEQ. The CDR3 is CASSQDSRGNEKLFF. CDR3 bases: TGTGCCAGCAGCCAAGATAGCAGGGGTAATGAAAAACTGTTTTTT.